This T cell receptor (beta chain) comes out of a study of blood T cell repertoires in COVID-19. The CDR3 is made up of 15 amino acids. Germline trimming cut 0 bases from V and 5 bases from J; bases unmatched to any gene: 6. The germline gives CDR1 SGHAT, CDR2 FQDESV (reference sequence). Sequencing used immunoSEQ multiplex PCR; TCRdb keeps in-frame clones, though not all of them. The sample consists of some 40,000 clones, 80% to 90% of them appearing once. The genes are TRBV11-1 and TRBJ2-7; 8 nucleotides match TRBD1. This TCR derives from a man between 60 and 75 years old in a cohort sampled during active COVID-19. Material for sequencing was peripheral blood. The CDR3 bases are TGTGCCAGCAGCTTAGCAGATGACAGGGGTCACGAGCAGTACTTC. Translated, it gives CASSLADDRGHEQYF.